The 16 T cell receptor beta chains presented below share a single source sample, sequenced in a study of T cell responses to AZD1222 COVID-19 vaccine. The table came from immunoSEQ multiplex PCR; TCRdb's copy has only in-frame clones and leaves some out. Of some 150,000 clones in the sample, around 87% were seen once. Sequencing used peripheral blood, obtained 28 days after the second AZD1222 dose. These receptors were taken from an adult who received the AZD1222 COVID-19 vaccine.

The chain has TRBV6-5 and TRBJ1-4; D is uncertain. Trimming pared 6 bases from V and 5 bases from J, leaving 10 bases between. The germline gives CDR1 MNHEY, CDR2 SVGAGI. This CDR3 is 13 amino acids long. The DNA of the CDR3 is TGTGCCAGCAGGAAAGAATACAATGAAAAACTGTTTTTT. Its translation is CASRKEYNEKLFF.

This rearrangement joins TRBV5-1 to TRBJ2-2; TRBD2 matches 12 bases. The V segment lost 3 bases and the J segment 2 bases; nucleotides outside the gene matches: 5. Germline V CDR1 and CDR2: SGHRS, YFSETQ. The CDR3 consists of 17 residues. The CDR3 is CASSSGLAGPNTGELFF. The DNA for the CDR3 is TGCGCCAGCAGCTCGGGACTAGCGGGCCCAAACACCGGGGAGCTGTTTTTT.

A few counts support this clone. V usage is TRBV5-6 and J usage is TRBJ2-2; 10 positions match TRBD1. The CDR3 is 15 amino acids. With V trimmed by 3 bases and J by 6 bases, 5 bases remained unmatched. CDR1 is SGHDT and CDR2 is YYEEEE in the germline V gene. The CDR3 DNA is TGTGCCAGCAGCTCGGACAGGGGGAGGGCCGGGGAGCTGTTTTTT. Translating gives CASSSDRGRAGELFF.

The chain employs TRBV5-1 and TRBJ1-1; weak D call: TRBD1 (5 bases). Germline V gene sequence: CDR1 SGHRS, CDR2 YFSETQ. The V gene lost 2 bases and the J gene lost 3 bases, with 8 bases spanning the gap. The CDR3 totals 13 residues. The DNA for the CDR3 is TGCGCCAGCAGCTTAACGGGGGACACTGAAGCTTTCTTT. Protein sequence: CASSLTGDTEAFF.

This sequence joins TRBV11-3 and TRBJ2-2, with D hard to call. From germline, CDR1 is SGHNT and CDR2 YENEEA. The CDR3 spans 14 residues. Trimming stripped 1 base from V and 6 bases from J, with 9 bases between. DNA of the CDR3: TGTGCCAGCAGCTTAGCAGGCAACGCCGGGGAGCTGTTTTTT. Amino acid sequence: CASSLAGNAGELFF.

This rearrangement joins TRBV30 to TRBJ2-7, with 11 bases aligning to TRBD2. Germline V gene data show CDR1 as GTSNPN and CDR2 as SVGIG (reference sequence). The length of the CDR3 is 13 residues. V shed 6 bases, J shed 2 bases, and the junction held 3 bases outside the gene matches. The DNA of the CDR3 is TGTGCCTGCGGACTAGCGGGCCCCTACGAGCAGTACTTC. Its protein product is CACGLAGPYEQYF.

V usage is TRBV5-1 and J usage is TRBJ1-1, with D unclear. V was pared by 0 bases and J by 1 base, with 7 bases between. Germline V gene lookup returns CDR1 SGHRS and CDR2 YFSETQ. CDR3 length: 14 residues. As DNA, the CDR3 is TGCGCCAGCAGCTTGGTACCTCAGAACACTGAAGCTTTCTTT. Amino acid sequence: CASSLVPQNTEAFF.

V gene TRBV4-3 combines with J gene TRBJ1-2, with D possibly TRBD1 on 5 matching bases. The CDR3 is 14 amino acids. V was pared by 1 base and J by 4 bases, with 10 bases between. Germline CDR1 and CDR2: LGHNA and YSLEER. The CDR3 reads CASSQGGGIYGYTF. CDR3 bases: TGCGCCAGCAGCCAAGGTGGGGGGATCTATGGCTACACCTTC.

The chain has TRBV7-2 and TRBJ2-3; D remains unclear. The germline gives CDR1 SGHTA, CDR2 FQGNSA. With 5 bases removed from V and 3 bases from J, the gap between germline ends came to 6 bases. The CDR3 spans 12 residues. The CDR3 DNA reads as TGTGCCAGCAGCCCGGAGACAGATACGCAGTATTTT. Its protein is CASSPETDTQYF. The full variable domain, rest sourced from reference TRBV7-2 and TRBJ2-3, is GAGVSQSPSNKVTEKGKDVELRCDPISGHTALYWYRQSLGQGLEFLIYFQGNSAPDKSGLPSDRFSAERTGGSVSTLTIQRTQQEDSAVYLCASSPETDTQYFGPGTRLTVL.

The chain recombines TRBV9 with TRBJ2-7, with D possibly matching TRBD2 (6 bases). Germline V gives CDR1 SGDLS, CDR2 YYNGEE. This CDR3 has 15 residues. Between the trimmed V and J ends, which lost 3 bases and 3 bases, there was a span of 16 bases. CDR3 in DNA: TGTGCCAGCAGCGCCCGGGACTCCCTGATCTACGAGCAGTACTTC. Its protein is CASSARDSLIYEQYF.

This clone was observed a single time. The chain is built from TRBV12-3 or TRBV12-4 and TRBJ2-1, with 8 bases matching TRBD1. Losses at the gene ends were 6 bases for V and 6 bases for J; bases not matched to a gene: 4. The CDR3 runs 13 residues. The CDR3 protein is CASRPGQGNEQFF. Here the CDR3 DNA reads TGTGCCAGCAGACCTGGACAGGGCAATGAGCAGTTCTTC.

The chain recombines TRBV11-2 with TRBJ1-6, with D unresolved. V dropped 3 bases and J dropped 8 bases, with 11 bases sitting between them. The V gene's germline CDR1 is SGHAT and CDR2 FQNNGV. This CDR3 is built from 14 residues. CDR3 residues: CASSFRTDHSPLHF. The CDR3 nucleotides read TGTGCCAGCAGCTTTAGAACAGATCATTCACCCCTCCACTTT.

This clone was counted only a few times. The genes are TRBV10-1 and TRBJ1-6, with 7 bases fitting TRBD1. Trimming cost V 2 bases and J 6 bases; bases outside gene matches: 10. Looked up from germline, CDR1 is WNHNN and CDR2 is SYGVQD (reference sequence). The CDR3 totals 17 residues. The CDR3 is CASSERAVSGGNSPLHF. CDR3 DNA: TGCGCCAGCAGTGAGAGGGCGGTATCAGGGGGTAATTCACCCCTCCACTTT.

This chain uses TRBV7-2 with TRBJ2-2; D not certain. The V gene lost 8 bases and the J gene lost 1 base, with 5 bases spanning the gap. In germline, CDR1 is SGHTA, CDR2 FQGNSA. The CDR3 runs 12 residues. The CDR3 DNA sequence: TGTGCCAGCTCTCGGAACACCGGGGAGCTGTTTTTT. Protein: CASSRNTGELFF.

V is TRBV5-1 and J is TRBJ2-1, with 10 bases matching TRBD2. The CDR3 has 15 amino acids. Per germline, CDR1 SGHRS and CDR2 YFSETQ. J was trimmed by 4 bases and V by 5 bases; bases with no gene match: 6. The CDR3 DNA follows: TGCGCCAGCAGTTCCTCTAGCGGGAGTTACAATGAGCAGTTCTTC. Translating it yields CASSSSSGSYNEQFF.

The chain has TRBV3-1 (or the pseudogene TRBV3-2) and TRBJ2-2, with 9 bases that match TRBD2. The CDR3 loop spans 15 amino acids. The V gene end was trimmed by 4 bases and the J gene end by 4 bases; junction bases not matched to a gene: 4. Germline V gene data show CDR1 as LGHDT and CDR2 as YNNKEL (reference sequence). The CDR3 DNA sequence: TGTGCCAGCAGCCCGATAGCGGGAGCCACCGGGGAGCTGTTTTTT. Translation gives CASSPIAGATGELFF.